The 11 T cell receptor beta chains listed next were all sequenced from one sample in a study of blood T cell repertoires in COVID-19. Libraries were prepared by immunoSEQ multiplex PCR; TCRdb keeps only in-frame clonotypes and omits some of them. The sample has roughly 110,000 clones, 76% seen once. Sequencing was carried out using peripheral blood. All receptors derive from a man older than 75 with COVID-19, enrolled during active disease.

This clone was recorded only once. The genes are TRBV7-9 and TRBJ2-2, with TRBD2 identical over 8 bases. The CDR3 covers 16 residues. Germline loops: CDR1 SEHNR, CDR2 FQNEAQ (reference sequence). The J segment lost 3 bases and the V segment lost 5 bases, leaving 8 bases of the junction unmatched. The CDR3 nucleotides read TGTGCCAGCAGCAAGGAGAGCGGGAGATACACCGGGGAGCTGTTTTTT. Protein: CASSKESGRYTGELFF.

This chain joins TRBV18 and TRBJ1-4; 8 positions match TRBD1. This CDR3 has 18 residues. After removal of 5 bases from V and 2 bases from J, the junction contained 13 bases not matched to a gene. From germline, CDR1 is KGHSH and CDR2 LQKENI. CDR3 amino acids: CASSSGQEEGWTNEKLFF. The CDR3 nucleotides are TGTGCCAGCTCATCGGGACAGGAGGAGGGCTGGACTAATGAAAAACTGTTTTTT.

The chain uses TRBV7-2 and TRBJ2-1; 10 bases align to TRBD2. This CDR3 contains 17 residues. The V gene's germline CDR1 is SGHTA and CDR2 FQGNSA. J was trimmed by 10 bases and V by 1 base; bases with no gene match: 13. The CDR3 DNA is TGTGCCAGCAGCTTAGGGTCTAGCGGGAGAAGATTGGGCGAGCAGTTCTTC. Protein: CASSLGSSGRRLGEQFF.

This chain joins TRBV9 and TRBJ2-3, with a possible D match to TRBD1 (5 bases). Trimming stripped 1 base from V and 9 bases from J, with 12 bases between. The CDR3 is 13 residues long. Germline V CDR1 and CDR2: SGDLS, YYNGEE. CDR3 sequence: CASSVTDSGTQYF. In DNA form, the CDR3 reads TGTGCCAGCAGCGTAACAGACTCAGGGACGCAGTATTTT.

The J gene is TRBJ1-6, the V gene TRBV14; weak D call: TRBD1 (6 bases). Germline CDR1 reads SGHDN; CDR2 reads FVKESK. This CDR3 has 15 residues. Trimming removed 4 bases from V and 5 bases from J, with 12 bases in between. CDR3 sequence: CASSPRTADNSPLHF. The CDR3 DNA is TGTGCCAGCAGCCCGCGGACAGCTGATAATTCACCCCTCCACTTT.

This sequence joins TRBV30 and TRBJ2-7; 7 bases fit TRBD2. V shed 5 bases, J shed 5 bases, and the junction held 15 bases outside the gene matches. CDR3 length equals 15 residues. Germline values: CDR1 GTSNPN, CDR2 SVGIG (reference sequence). As DNA, the CDR3 is TGTGCCTGGGGTAGACTACCTCGGGAGGTCGACGAGCAGTACTTC. Translated, it gives CAWGRLPREVDEQYF.

CDR3 residues: CASSSTDSSNQPQHF. CDR3 sequence (DNA): TGCGCCAGCAGCTCGACCGACAGTAGCAATCAGCCCCAGCATTTT. The chain has TRBV5-1 and TRBJ1-5, with D perhaps matching TRBD1 (5 bases). This CDR3 spans 15 amino acids. Germline CDR1 reads SGHRS; CDR2 reads YFSETQ. The ends were cut back, 3 bases at V and 0 bases at J, with 10 bases in the middle.

This clone was detected only once. The chain couples TRBV9 to TRBJ1-1, with 8 bases identical to TRBD1. V gave up 3 bases and J gave up 5 bases; unmatched junction bases: 6. This CDR3 has 14 residues. Germline V lookup: CDR1 SGDLS, CDR2 YYNGEE. The CDR3 DNA reads as TGTGCCAGCAGCGCGGAGGACAGGGTGACTGAAGCTTTCTTT. It encodes CASSAEDRVTEAFF.

This chain links TRBV19 with TRBJ2-1; 11 bases are a match to TRBD2. Per germline, CDR1 LNHDA and CDR2 SQIVND (reference sequence). Unmatched junction bases numbered 7, after V lost 8 bases and J lost 7 bases. This CDR3 contains 14 residues. As DNA, the CDR3 is TGTGCCAGTGTGATGGTAGCGGGAGGGAATGAGCAGTTCTTC. Translation gives CASVMVAGGNEQFF.

This clone was found a few times. The chain couples TRBV20-1 to TRBJ1-2; D is uncertain. The CDR3 loop spans 11 amino acids. V was cut by 6 bases and J by 6 bases, with 11 bases left in between. CDR1 DFQATT and CDR2 SNEGSKA come from the germline V gene (reference sequence). CDR3 sequence (DNA): TGCAGTGCCACGACTATTAATGGCTACACCTTC. Its translation: CSATTINGYTF.

Only a few counts were recorded for this clone. V usage is TRBV28 and J usage is TRBJ2-7; the match to TRBD1 covers 9 bases. The V and J ends lost 8 bases and 2 bases, in that order; junction bases with no gene match: 7. CDR3 length: 14 residues. Per the germline V gene, CDR1 is MDHEN and CDR2 is SYDVKM. This chain's CDR3 is CASAPGTGPYEQYF. DNA of the CDR3: TGTGCCAGCGCGCCCGGGACAGGGCCCTACGAGCAGTACTTC.